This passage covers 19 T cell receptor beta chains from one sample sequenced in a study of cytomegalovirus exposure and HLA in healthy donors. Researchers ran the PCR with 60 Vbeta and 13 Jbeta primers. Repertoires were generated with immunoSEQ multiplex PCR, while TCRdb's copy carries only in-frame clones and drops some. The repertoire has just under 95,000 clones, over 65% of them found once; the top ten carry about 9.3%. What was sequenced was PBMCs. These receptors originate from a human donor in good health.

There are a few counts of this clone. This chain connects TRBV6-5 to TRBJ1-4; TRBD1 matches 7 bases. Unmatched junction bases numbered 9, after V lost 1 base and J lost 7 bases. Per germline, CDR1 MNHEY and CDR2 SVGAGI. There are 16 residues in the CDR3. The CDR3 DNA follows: TGTGCCAGCAGTTACTGGGGTGACAGGGTGGGTGAAAAACTGTTTTTT. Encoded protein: CASSYWGDRVGEKLFF.

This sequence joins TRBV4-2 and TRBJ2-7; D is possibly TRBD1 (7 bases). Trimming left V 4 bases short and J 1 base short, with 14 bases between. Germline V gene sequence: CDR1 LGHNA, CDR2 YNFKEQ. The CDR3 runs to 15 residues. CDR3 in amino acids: CASSRDPGGSYEQYF. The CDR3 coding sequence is TGTGCCAGCAGCCGCGACCCAGGGGGGTCCTACGAGCAGTACTTC.

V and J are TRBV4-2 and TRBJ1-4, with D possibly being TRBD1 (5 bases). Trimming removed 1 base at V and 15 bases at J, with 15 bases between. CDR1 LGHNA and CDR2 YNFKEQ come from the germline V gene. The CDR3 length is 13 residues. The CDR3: CASSQGQGLPMFF. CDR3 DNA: TGTGCCAGCAGCCAAGGCCAGGGCCTCCCTATGTTTTTT.

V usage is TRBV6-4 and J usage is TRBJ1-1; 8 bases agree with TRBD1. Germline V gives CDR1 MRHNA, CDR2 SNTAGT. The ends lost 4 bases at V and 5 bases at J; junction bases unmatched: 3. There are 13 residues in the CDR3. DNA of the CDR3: TGTGCCAGCAGTGGCGACAGGGGAACTGAAGCTTTCTTT. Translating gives CASSGDRGTEAFF.

The CDR3 here is CASSPLQVADGYTF. The CDR3, as DNA: TGTGCCAGCTCACCACTCCAGGTAGCGGATGGCTACACCTTC. The gene calls are TRBV18 and TRBJ1-2, with no clear D. The CDR3 contains 14 residues. V lost 1 base and J 6 bases, leaving 12 bases between the germline ends. Germline values: CDR1 KGHSH, CDR2 LQKENI. The full variable domain, its missing parts supplied by reference TRBV18 and TRBJ1-2, is NAGVMQNPRHLVRRRGQEARLRCSPMKGHSHVYWYRQLPEEGLKFMVYLQKENIIDESGMPKERFSAEFPKEGPSILRIQQVVRGDSAAYFCASSPLQVADGYTFGSGTRLTVV.

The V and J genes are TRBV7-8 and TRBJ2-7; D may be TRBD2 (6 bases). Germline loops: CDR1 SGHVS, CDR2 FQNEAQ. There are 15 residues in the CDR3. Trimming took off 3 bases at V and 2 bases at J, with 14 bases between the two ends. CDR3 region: CASSFNGGNAYEQYF. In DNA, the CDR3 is TGTGCCAGCAGCTTTAATGGGGGGAACGCCTACGAGCAGTACTTC.

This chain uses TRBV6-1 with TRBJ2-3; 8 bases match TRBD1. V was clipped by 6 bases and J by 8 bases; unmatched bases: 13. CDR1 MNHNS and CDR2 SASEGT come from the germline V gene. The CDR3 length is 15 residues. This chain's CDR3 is CASRLGQGGKFTQYF. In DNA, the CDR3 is TGTGCCAGCAGGCTTGGACAGGGCGGAAAATTTACGCAGTATTTT.

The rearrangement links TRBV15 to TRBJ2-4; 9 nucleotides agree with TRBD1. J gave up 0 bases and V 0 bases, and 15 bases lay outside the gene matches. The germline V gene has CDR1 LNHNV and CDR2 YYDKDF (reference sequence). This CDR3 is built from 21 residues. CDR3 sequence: CATSRDGGPTGTGLAKNIQYF. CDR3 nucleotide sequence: TGTGCCACCAGCAGAGACGGGGGGCCCACCGGGACAGGGCTAGCCAAAAACATTCAGTACTTC.

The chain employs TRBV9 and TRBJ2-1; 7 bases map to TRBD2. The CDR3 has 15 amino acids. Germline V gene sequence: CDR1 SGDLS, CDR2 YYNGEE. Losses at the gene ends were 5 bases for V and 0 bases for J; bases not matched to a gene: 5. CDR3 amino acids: CASSGRGSSYNEQFF. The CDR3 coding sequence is TGTGCCAGCAGTGGTCGCGGGAGCTCCTACAATGAGCAGTTCTTC.

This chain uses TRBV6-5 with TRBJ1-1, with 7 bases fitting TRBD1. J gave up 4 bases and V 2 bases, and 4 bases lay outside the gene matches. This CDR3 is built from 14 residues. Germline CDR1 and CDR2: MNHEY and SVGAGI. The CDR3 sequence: CASSYGDRATEAFF. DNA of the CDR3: TGTGCCAGCAGTTACGGCGACAGGGCCACTGAAGCTTTCTTT.

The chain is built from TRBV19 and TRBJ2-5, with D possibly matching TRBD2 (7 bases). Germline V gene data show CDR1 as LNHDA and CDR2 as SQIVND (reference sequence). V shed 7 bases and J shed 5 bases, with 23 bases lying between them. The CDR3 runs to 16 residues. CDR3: CASTPGGGPRGETQYF. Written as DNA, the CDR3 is TGTGCCAGTACCCCTGGCGGGGGCCCTCGCGGGGAGACCCAGTACTTC.

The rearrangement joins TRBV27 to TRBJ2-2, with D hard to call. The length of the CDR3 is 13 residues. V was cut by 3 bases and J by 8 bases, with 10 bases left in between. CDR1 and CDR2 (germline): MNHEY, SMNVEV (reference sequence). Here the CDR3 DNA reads TGTGCCAGCAGTTTTCGACCCGGGGGGGAGCTGTTTTTT. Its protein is CASSFRPGGELFF.

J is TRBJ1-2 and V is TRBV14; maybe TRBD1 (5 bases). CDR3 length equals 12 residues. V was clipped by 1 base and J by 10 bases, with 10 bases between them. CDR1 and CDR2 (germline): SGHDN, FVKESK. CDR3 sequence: CASSQGGRSYTF. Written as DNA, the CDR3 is TGTGCCAGCAGCCAAGGGGGGAGGTCCTACACCTTC.

CDR3 nucleotides: TGCAGCGTCCAACAGGGAGCTGGAAACACCATATATTTT. This sequence encodes CSVQQGAGNTIYF. The V gene is TRBV29-1, the J gene TRBJ1-3; a possible D gene is TRBD1 (6 bases). This CDR3 is 13 amino acids long. Germline-derived CDR1 and CDR2 are SQVTM and ANQGSEA. The V end was cut by 6 bases, the J end by 2 bases, with 11 bases between.

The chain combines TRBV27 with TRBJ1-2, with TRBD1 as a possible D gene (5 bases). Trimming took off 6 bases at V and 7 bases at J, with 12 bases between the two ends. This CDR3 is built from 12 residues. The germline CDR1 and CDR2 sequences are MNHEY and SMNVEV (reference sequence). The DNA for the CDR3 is TGTGCCAGCAGGTTCCAGGGAGGTGGCTACACCTTC. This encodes CASRFQGGGYTF.

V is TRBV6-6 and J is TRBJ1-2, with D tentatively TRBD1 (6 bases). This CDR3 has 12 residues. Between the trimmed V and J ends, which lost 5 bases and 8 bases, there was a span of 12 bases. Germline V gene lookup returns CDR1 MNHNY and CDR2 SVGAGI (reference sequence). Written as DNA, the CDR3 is TGTGCCAGCAGTCTCCGGGGGGGCGGCTACACCTTC. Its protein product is CASSLRGGGYTF.

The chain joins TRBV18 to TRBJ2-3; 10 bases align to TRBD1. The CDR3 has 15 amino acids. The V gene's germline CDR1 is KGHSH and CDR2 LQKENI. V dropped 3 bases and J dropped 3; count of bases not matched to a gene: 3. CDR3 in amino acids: CASSPRDRGTDTQYF. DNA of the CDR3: TGTGCCAGCTCACCCCGGGACAGGGGAACAGATACGCAGTATTTT.

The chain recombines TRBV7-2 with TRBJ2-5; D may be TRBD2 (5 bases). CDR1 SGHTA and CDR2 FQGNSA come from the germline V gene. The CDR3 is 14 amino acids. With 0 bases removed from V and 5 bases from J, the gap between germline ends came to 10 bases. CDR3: CASSLAGDGETQYF. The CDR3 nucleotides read TGTGCCAGCAGCTTAGCGGGAGATGGGGAGACCCAGTACTTC.

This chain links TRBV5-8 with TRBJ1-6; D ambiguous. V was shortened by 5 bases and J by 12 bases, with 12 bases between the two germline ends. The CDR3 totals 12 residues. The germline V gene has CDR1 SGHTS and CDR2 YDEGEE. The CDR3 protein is CASRKVRGPLHF. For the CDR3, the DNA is TGTGCCAGCAGGAAAGTACGGGGACCCCTCCACTTT.